This T cell receptor (beta chain) was sequenced for a study of identical twins. This clonotype was detected a few times. Its antigen is not identified. Template switching (which added a universal primer site) was used, and cDNA carried unique molecular identifiers. TCRdb re-analysed the 5' RACE reads in MiXCR, keeping a single row per CDR3 protein. The sample consists of about 890,000 distinct CDR3 sequences, around an eighth of them appearing once. V was cut by 2 bases and J by 5 bases, with 10 bases left in between. Germline V gives CDR1 SEHNR, CDR2 FQNEAQ (reference sequence). The CDR3 has 14 amino acids. Study results and caveats: Cross-sectional statistics underpinned the conclusions; the same donors were not followed. A lower insertion count was a feature of abundant cord blood beta clonotypes, with no such feature in memory repertoires. Among out-of-frame alpha sequences shared by twins, low generation probability occurred in excess.

The same specimen was also included in a second study, on yellow fever vaccine responses in identical twins.

The specimen was PBMCs. This receptor was obtained from a woman aged 18-29 years in good health. The chain combines TRBV7-9 with TRBJ2-1; a possible D gene is TRBD2 (5 bases). The CDR3 DNA sequence: TGTGCCAGCAGCTTATTTAGCGTTAACAATGAGCAGTTCTTC. Translating gives CASSLFSVNNEQFF.